The 30 T cell receptor beta chains in this list originate from one sample, sequenced in a study of blood T cell repertoires in COVID-19. Data came from immunoSEQ multiplex PCR; TCRdb stores just in-frame clones and leaves some out. This sample has a few hundred thousand clones; 85% occur once, and the top ten carry over 15%. Input material: PBMCs or T cells enriched from blood (not recorded which). Receptor source: a man aged 35 to 55 who had recovered from COVID-19.

The gene calls are TRBV7-9 and TRBJ2-7, with 13 positions matching TRBD2. Germline V gene sequence: CDR1 SEHNR, CDR2 FQNEAQ (reference sequence). V shed 5 bases, J shed 5 bases, and the junction held 6 bases outside the gene matches. This CDR3 has 15 residues. Written as DNA, the CDR3 is TGTGCCAGCAGCGGAGGACTAGCGGGAGTGAACGAGCAGTACTTC. It encodes CASSGGLAGVNEQYF.

V usage is TRBV18 and J usage is TRBJ2-2; D possibly corresponds to TRBD1 (6 bases). CDR1 and CDR2 (germline): KGHSH, LQKENI. This CDR3 comprises 17 residues. Deletions cut 5 bases from V and 1 base from J, with 17 bases between. CDR3 sequence (DNA): TGTGCCAGCTCATCACTCGTCAGGGGTCAGAACACCGGGGAGCTGTTTTTT. It codes for CASSSLVRGQNTGELFF.

The gene calls are TRBV29-1 and TRBJ1-1, with 7 bases identical to TRBD1. Trimming cost V 3 bases and J 0 bases; bases outside gene matches: 10. The CDR3 extends over 16 amino acids. In germline, CDR1 is SQVTM, CDR2 ANQGSEA. The CDR3 DNA follows: TGCAGCGTTGACCTCGGGACAGACCGTATGAACACTGAAGCTTTCTTT. Translated: CSVDLGTDRMNTEAFF.

This clone was seen more than once but under ten times. The chain combines TRBV10-3 with TRBJ1-2, with D possibly matching TRBD1 (6 bases). Trimming shortened V by 6 bases and J by 2 bases, and 13 bases separated the two germline ends. CDR1 ENHRY and CDR2 SYGVKD come from the germline V gene. The CDR3 spans 14 residues. CDR3 coding DNA: TGTGCCATCAGACGGGGGGCACTGAACTATGGCTACACCTTC. Translation gives CAIRRGALNYGYTF.

This sequence joins TRBV3-1 (or the pseudogene TRBV3-2) and TRBJ2-7; tentatively, D is TRBD2 (5 bases). There are 13 residues in the CDR3. V was pared by 2 bases and J by 6 bases, with 11 bases between. From germline, CDR1 is LGHDT and CDR2 YNNKEL (reference sequence). The DNA of the CDR3 is TGTGCCAGCAGCCAATTCGCCAGCGGCGAGCAGTACTTC. Translated, it gives CASSQFASGEQYF.

The chain has TRBV2 and TRBJ1-3; 10 bases match TRBD1. CDR1 and CDR2 from the germline V gene are SNHLY and FYNNEI. V trimming: 6 bases; J trimming: 6 bases; junction bases outside the gene matches: 8. There are 15 residues in the CDR3. CDR3 nucleotides: TGTGCCAGCAGACCGGGACAGGGGAGCGTAAACACCATATATTTT. Protein sequence: CASRPGQGSVNTIYF.

The rearrangement joins TRBV5-4 to TRBJ2-1, with 7 bases identical to TRBD2. This CDR3 is built from 16 residues. Trimming at V came to 4 bases and at J to 5 bases, leaving 12 bases not matched to a gene. Germline loops: CDR1 SGHNT, CDR2 YYREEE (reference sequence). The CDR3: CASSPKAGEVDNEQFF. The CDR3 region has the DNA TGTGCCAGCAGCCCGAAGGCGGGAGAAGTTGACAATGAGCAGTTCTTC.

V usage is TRBV19 and J usage is TRBJ2-3, with 7 bases aligning to TRBD2. CDR1 and CDR2 from the germline V gene are LNHDA and SQIVND (reference sequence). This CDR3 is 14 amino acids long. The junction had 6 bases not matched to a gene; V was cut back by 3 bases and J by 6 bases. As DNA, the CDR3 is TGTGCCAGTAGTATCGGGAGGACCAGGGATACGCAGTATTTT. As protein: CASSIGRTRDTQYF.

The CDR3 reads CASSRGGGGQYF. As DNA, the CDR3 is TGTGCCAGCAGCCGGGGCGGGGGTGGCCAGTACTTC. The gene calls are TRBV11-2 and TRBJ2-5; 7 bases are a match to TRBD2. Germline V lookup: CDR1 SGHAT, CDR2 FQNNGV. The CDR3 sequence is 12 residues long. With V trimmed by 5 bases and J by 10 bases, 7 bases remained unmatched.

The gene calls are TRBV18 and TRBJ2-7; TRBD2 agrees at 9 bases. After removal of 3 bases from V and 5 bases from J, the junction contained 5 bases not matched to a gene. CDR3 length equals 14 residues. Germline lookup yields CDR1 KGHSH and CDR2 LQKENI. The CDR3 DNA is TGTGCCAGCTCACCGGGCGGGAGGGCTCACGAGCAGTACTTC. It codes for CASSPGGRAHEQYF.

V usage is TRBV5-1 and J usage is TRBJ2-1; TRBD2 matches at 10 bases. The ends lost 4 bases at V and 1 base at J; junction bases unmatched: 14. The germline gives CDR1 SGHRS, CDR2 YFSETQ. This CDR3 spans 19 amino acids. The DNA of the CDR3 is TGCGCCAGCAGCCCGACAAATCTAGCGGGAGACACATCCTACAATGAGCAGTTCTTC. This translates into CASSPTNLAGDTSYNEQFF.

The sample holds a few counts of this clone. The rearrangement links TRBV7-2 to TRBJ2-2, with D possibly matching TRBD1 (6 bases). Trimming took 2 bases from V and 7 from J, leaving 11 bases between them. This CDR3 is 14 amino acids long. Germline V gene data show CDR1 as SGHTA and CDR2 as FQGNSA. The CDR3 DNA reads TGTGCCAGCAGCTTAAGGGGGATGAGCGGGGAGCTGTTTTTT. Protein sequence: CASSLRGMSGELFF.

The rearrangement joins TRBV28 to TRBJ2-2, with D hard to call. This CDR3 has 13 residues. Germline V lookup: CDR1 MDHEN, CDR2 SYDVKM. The ends were cut back, 2 bases at V and 3 bases at J, with 4 bases in the middle. Here the CDR3 reads CASSLPYTGELFF. For the CDR3, the DNA is TGTGCCAGCAGTTTACCATACACCGGGGAGCTGTTTTTT.

V and J are TRBV19 and TRBJ2-7, with D possibly matching TRBD2 (5 bases). This CDR3 contains 14 residues. Germline CDR1 and CDR2: LNHDA and SQIVND (reference sequence). V was shortened by 3 bases and J by 1 base, with 10 bases between the two germline ends. CDR3 residues: CASSISATSYEQYF. CDR3 DNA: TGTGCCAGTAGTATTAGCGCCACTTCCTACGAGCAGTACTTC.

This chain connects TRBV27 to TRBJ2-5, with 13 bases identical to TRBD2. Looked up from germline, CDR1 is MNHEY and CDR2 is SMNVEV (reference sequence). V shed 5 bases, J shed 4 bases, and the junction held 22 bases outside the gene matches. The CDR3 has 21 residues. The CDR3 sequence: CASSTRLAGGLLTGDRETQYF. In DNA form, the CDR3 reads TGTGCCAGCAGTACCCGACTAGCGGGAGGCCTCCTCACGGGGGATAGAGAGACCCAGTACTTC.

V usage is TRBV6-5 and J usage is TRBJ2-2; TRBD1 might be the D (5 bases). The CDR3 loop spans 15 amino acids. Germline assignment: CDR1 MNHEY and CDR2 SVGAGI. Between the trimmed V and J ends, which lost 3 bases and 4 bases, there was a span of 12 bases. CDR3 loop: CASSYRGISTGELFF. CDR3 DNA sequence: TGTGCCAGCAGTTATAGGGGAATAAGCACCGGGGAGCTGTTTTTT.

The CDR3 DNA reads TGCAGTGCTAGACAGGCCCACGAGCAGTACTTC. This codes for CSARQAHEQYF. The chain recombines TRBV20-1 with TRBJ2-7; D gene ambiguous. The V end was cut by 2 bases, the J end by 5 bases, with 7 bases between. CDR3 length: 11 amino acids. Germline V gene lookup returns CDR1 DFQATT and CDR2 SNEGSKA (reference sequence).

The genes are TRBV7-6 and TRBJ2-3, with 8 bases fitting TRBD2. Germline V gene lookup returns CDR1 SGHVS and CDR2 FNYEAQ. The CDR3 runs to 19 residues. V lost 4 bases, J lost 4 bases, and 19 bases stayed unmatched. For the CDR3, the DNA is TGTGCCAGCAGCTGGGGAAATCTAGCGCCGGGAGGGACCCCAGATACGCAGTATTTT. It yields the protein CASSWGNLAPGGTPDTQYF.

This clone turned up a few times. The V call is TRBV3-1 (or the pseudogene TRBV3-2), the J call TRBJ2-2; 9 nucleotides line up with TRBD1. CDR1 and CDR2 (germline): LGHDT, YNNKEL (reference sequence). The CDR3 sequence is 16 residues long. Losses at the gene ends were 1 base for V and 5 bases for J; bases not matched to a gene: 5. CDR3: CASSQATGGRTGELFF. Here the CDR3 DNA reads TGTGCCAGCAGCCAAGCCACAGGGGGCCGTACCGGGGAGCTGTTTTTT.

This chain joins TRBV18 and TRBJ2-7; the D is unclear. Looked up from germline, CDR1 is KGHSH and CDR2 is LQKENI. Between the trimmed V and J ends, which lost 3 bases and 4 bases, there was a span of 10 bases. CDR3 length: 13 amino acids. CDR3 coding DNA: TGTGCCAGCTCACCGGGCCAATGGTACGAGCAGTACTTC. Encoded protein: CASSPGQWYEQYF.

This clone has a single count. The gene calls are TRBV5-4 and TRBJ1-4; D is undetermined. CDR1 and CDR2 from the germline V gene are SGHNT and YYREEE (reference sequence). The germline V and J ends were trimmed by 0 bases and 8 bases, with 11 bases remaining between them. CDR3 size: 14 residues. The CDR3 loop is CASSLDLGEEKLFF. The DNA of the CDR3 is TGTGCCAGCAGCTTGGACCTAGGAGAGGAAAAACTGTTTTTT.

This chain links TRBV20-1 with TRBJ2-3; D not resolved. Germline CDR1 reads DFQATT; CDR2 reads SNEGSKA (reference sequence). V lost 3 bases and J lost 5, with 6 bases in between. The CDR3 is 11 residues long. The DNA of the CDR3 is TGCAGTGCTAGCCTCAGAGATACGCAGTATTTT. It encodes CSASLRDTQYF.

The V gene is TRBV27, the J gene TRBJ2-4; TRBD2 might be the D (5 bases). Between the trimmed V and J ends, which lost 4 bases and 10 bases, there was a span of 17 bases. This CDR3 region has 14 residues. Per the germline V gene, CDR1 is MNHEY and CDR2 is SMNVEV (reference sequence). CDR3: CASSSYRRDRIQYF. CDR3 nucleotides: TGTGCCAGCAGTTCGTACCGCCGGGATCGAATTCAGTACTTC.

The genes are TRBV2 and TRBJ1-6, with TRBD1 as a possible D gene (6 bases). Per germline, CDR1 SNHLY and CDR2 FYNNEI. V shed 3 bases and J shed 7 bases, with 10 bases lying between them. This CDR3 comprises 14 residues. DNA of the CDR3: TGTGCCAGCAGTGATAGGGGGTACAATTCACCCCTCCACTTT. Its protein is CASSDRGYNSPLHF.

The chain couples TRBV19 to TRBJ1-1; perhaps TRBD1 as D (6 bases). Germline V CDR1 and CDR2: LNHDA, SQIVND (reference sequence). CDR3 length: 15 residues. V was shortened by 4 bases and J by 4 bases, with 16 bases between the two germline ends. CDR3 protein: CASSTLQGRVTEAFF. In nucleotides, the CDR3 is TGTGCCAGTAGTACGTTACAGGGAAGAGTCACTGAAGCTTTCTTT.

The chain joins TRBV2 to TRBJ1-4; 8 bases fit TRBD1. Germline assignment: CDR1 SNHLY and CDR2 FYNNEI. Trimming cost V 3 bases and J 1 base; bases outside gene matches: 10. The CDR3 runs 18 residues. The CDR3 DNA reads TGTGCCAGCAGTGACAGGGGGCAAAAGACAGGAACTAATGAAAAACTGTTTTTT. Its protein is CASSDRGQKTGTNEKLFF. The full variable domain, rest sourced from reference TRBV2 and TRBJ1-4, is EPEVTQTPSHQVTQMGQEVILRCVPISNHLYFYWYRQILGQKVEFLVSFYNNEISEKSEIFDDQFSVERPDGSNFTLKIRSTKLEDSAMYFCASSDRGQKTGTNEKLFFGSGTQLSVL.

The chain combines TRBV4-1 with TRBJ2-2; 8 bases match TRBD1. CDR1 MGHRA and CDR2 YSYEKL come from the germline V gene. There are 16 residues in the CDR3. J lost 1 base, V lost 4 bases, and 5 bases had no gene match. The CDR3 protein is CASSPFGTGNTGELFF. The CDR3 DNA follows: TGCGCCAGCAGCCCATTCGGGACAGGGAACACCGGGGAGCTGTTTTTT.

A single count supports this clone. The rearrangement links TRBV18 to TRBJ1-5; 7 bases align to TRBD1. V gave up 6 bases and J gave up 8 bases; unmatched junction bases: 10. The germline V gene has CDR1 KGHSH and CDR2 LQKENI. CDR3 length: 14 residues. The CDR3 region has the DNA TGTGCCAGCTCCCCGGACAGGATGGTTGAGCCCCAGCATTTT. Protein: CASSPDRMVEPQHF.

This chain joins TRBV5-8 and TRBJ2-7, with D possibly TRBD2 on 6 matching bases. CDR3 length equals 13 residues. V was clipped by 0 bases and J by 7 bases, with 11 bases between them. CDR1 is SGHTS and CDR2 is YDEGEE in the germline V gene. CDR3 residues: CASSLDVGGEQYF. CDR3 DNA: TGTGCCAGCAGCTTGGACGTGGGGGGAGAGCAGTACTTC.

This chain links TRBV29-1 with TRBJ2-7, with unresolved D. CDR1 is SQVTM and CDR2 is ANQGSEA in the germline V gene. V was cut by 4 bases and J by 1 base, with 8 bases left in between. The CDR3 contains 12 residues. In DNA, the CDR3 is TGCAGCGTTGCAGGTTCTTCCTACGAGCAGTACTTC. Encoded protein: CSVAGSSYEQYF.